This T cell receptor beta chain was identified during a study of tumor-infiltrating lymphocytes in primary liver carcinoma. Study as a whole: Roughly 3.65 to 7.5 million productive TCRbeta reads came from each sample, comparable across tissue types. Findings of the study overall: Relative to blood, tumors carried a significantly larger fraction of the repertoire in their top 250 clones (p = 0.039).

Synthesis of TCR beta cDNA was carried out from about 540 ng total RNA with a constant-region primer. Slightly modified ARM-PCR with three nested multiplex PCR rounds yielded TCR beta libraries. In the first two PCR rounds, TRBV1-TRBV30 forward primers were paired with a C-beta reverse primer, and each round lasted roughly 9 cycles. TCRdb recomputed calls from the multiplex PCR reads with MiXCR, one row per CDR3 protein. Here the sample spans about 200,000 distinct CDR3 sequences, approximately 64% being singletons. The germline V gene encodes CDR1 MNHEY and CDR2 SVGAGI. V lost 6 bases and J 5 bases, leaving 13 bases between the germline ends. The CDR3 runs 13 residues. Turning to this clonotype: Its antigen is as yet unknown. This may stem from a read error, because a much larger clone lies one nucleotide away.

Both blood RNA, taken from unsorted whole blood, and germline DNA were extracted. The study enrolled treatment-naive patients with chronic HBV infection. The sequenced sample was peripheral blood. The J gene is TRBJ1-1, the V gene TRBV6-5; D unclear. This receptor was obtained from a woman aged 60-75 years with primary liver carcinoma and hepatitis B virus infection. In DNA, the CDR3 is TGTGCCAGCAGGAGGAGGGTAAGGACTGAAGCTTTCTTT. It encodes CASRRRVRTEAFF.